This TCR beta chain was sequenced for a study of type 1 regulatory T cells. Concerning this clonotype: The antigen remains undetermined.

TCRdb re-called the reads with MiXCR, one entry per CDR3 protein. Counted here are about 60,000 distinct CDR3 sequences, around 62% occurring once; the ten biggest clones make up 1.5% to 2%. The receptor's source is a human donor in good health. Sequencing was carried out using cultured non-Tr1 T cells, either the whole culture or a sorted T cell fraction (not recorded which).

The CDR3 DNA sequence: TGCAGTGCTAGGGTCGGAGCGGGAGGGGGGGCCACACACGTCAATGAGCAGTTCTTC. Translation: CSARVGAGGGATHVNEQFF. The rearrangement joins TRBV20-1 to TRBJ2-1; TRBD2 aligns across 10 bases. V shed 3 bases and J 6 bases; nucleotides not matched to a gene: 20. Germline V gives CDR1 DFQATT, CDR2 SNEGSKA (reference sequence). CDR3 length: 19 residues.